This T cell receptor (beta chain) was found in a study of cytomegalovirus exposure and HLA in healthy donors. V shed 4 bases and J 2 bases; nucleotides not matched to a gene: 7. The CDR3 totals 15 residues. CDR1 is LNHDA and CDR2 is SQIVND in the germline V gene (reference sequence). Profiled with immunoSEQ multiplex PCR; TCRdb holds only in-frame clones, not every one. The table has over 110,000 clones, about 87% seen once. V and J are TRBV19 and TRBJ1-2; the match to TRBD1 covers 7 bases. The sequencing input was PBMCs. This TCR was sampled from a man younger than 35 in good health and CMV-seropositive. The CDR3 DNA sequence: TGTGCCAGTAGTACCCGCGACAGGGTGAACTATGGCTACACCTTC. Its translation: CASSTRDRVNYGYTF.